The T cell receptor beta chain described here comes from a study of cytomegalovirus exposure and HLA in healthy donors listed by TCRdb under 2017. Background on the whole study: An earlier analysis of some 500 of the donors reported about 250 Gb of sequence data and more than 90 million unique TCR beta sequences from about 179 million T cells. Approximately 310 gigabases of sequencing data and around 80 million unique TCR sequences made up an early release that covered several hundred HLA-typed donors. The genetic ancestry cluster associated with self-reported Caucasian donors included 70% to 85% of the 398 genotyped donors. The study was designed to test whether signatures of past pathogen exposure could be identified by cataloging public T cell receptors. Using immunosequencing, the study profiled T cell repertoires from 550 to 750 subjects and related those repertoires to cytomegalovirus serostatus. Along with the approximately 650-subject first cohort, a separate validation cohort of 120 different subjects was used. The study combined high-throughput TCR immunosequencing, statistical association of individual TCRs with disease status, and machine learning to predict cytomegalovirus infection status. In a later analysis, previously published TCR beta repertoires from more than 500 donors were re-analyzed and high-resolution HLA genotyping was added so that TCR occurrence patterns could be studied. Rather than drawing on any new phenotypic data, the later analysis identified candidate immune exposures from TCR beta sequences and the way those sequences occurred across donors. To decide whether each TCR beta V gene segment behaved as functional or pseudogenic, an earlier analysis of some 600 of the donors relied on high-throughput TCR beta sequencing. Donor age, sex, ethnicity and CMV serostatus were collected together with the repertoire data. A later genetic analysis took genome-wide SNP genotypes for about three fifths of the roughly 700 donors and used that subset as a discovery cohort. All discovery cohort repertoires had been generated using a single sequencing platform. Both class I and class II loci were covered by HLA typing, at four-digit resolution. The number of typed donors differed by locus: roughly 629-640 for A, B, C, DRB1 and DQB1; approximately 540 for DQA1; roughly 600 for DPA1; and roughly 470 for DPB1. Four to six DR-DQ haplotypes were handled as single units for association and clustering, since linkage in the cohort was strong. Across some 400 genotyped donors of the cohort, an average of about 240,000 unique TCR beta nucleotide sequences per donor were sequenced, and roughly a sixth of those sequences were non-productive. Here is what the overall study found, with its caveats: The authors suggested that the approach could potentially be extended to other disease states and immunological phenotypes. Presence/absence analyses assumed roughly uniform sequencing depth across donors, an assumption that may not hold. Assigning TCR associations to individual alleles was difficult when HLA alleles, especially DR and DQ, strongly co-occurred. In a later analysis, the rate of TCR association differed among HLA loci, with DRB1 alleles having the most associated TCRs and HLA-C alleles having the fewest. Several of the top co-occurrence clusters appeared to be linked to parvovirus B19, influenza, CMV and Epstein-Barr virus, according to a later analysis. Three of the identified cytomegalovirus-associated TCR beta chains were confirmed in vitro to be specific for cytomegalovirus antigens. Compared with the 666-donor mean, donors in an Asian-associated ancestry cluster had fewer N-insertions in productive TCRs, according to a later genetic analysis. Some IMGT-functional V segments, including TRBV6-2 and TRBV6-3, could not be distinguished by the 87-base-pair reads and were therefore excluded. CMV serostatus was the only immune exposure information available for the cohort. Correlated functional status among segregating V segments might be attributable to linkage disequilibrium, but an unknown experimental factor could not be ruled out. Most TCR sequences were seen in very few donors, while some public TCRs were found in many individuals. The study gave a list of about 160 TCR beta chains associated with cytomegalovirus. In a later analysis, HLA-associated TCR beta chains were found to be more clonally expanded and to have lower generation probabilities than equally common non-associated chains. In an earlier analysis of 450 to 750 of the donors, most TCR beta V segments appeared in productive rearrangements about 90% or about 30% of the time, broadly matching IMGT annotations. Because counts were too low, roughly 18 rarely observed V segments, including chromosome 9 orphons, were left out of the earlier analysis of 500 to 750 of the donors. A further reported finding was that TCR beta sequences accurately predicted the HLA-A and HLA-B alleles for most subjects in the first cohort. The classifier was reported to diagnose cytomegalovirus status with high specificity and sensitivity in both the original and validation cohorts. HLA typing was unavailable for some donors at each locus, so association tests used only the typed subset. A later analysis associated 15,000 or so TCR beta sequences with specific HLA alleles at a false discovery rate of 0.05. A later analysis found that most CMV-associated TCR beta chains appeared HLA-restricted, with HLA associations seemingly driven largely by CMV exposure. An association between a missense DCLRE1C variant and V-gene and J-gene trimming of TCR beta chains was found in a later genetic analysis and replicated in an independent cohort. The cohort was sequenced for TCR beta chains only, and without alpha or paired-chain data the features that could be detected were limited. A cluster of highly shared sequence variants was judged likely to be a technical artifact of the sequencing pipeline.

V is trimmed back by 6 bases and J by 7 bases, and the junction contains 7 bases that no gene match accounts for. Reading from cysteine to phenylalanine, the CDR3 counts 14 amino acids. The retained sequence is limited to the CDR3, 42 bases, with the frame set at the first base. The CDR1 and CDR2 encoded by the germline V gene are MDHEN and SYDVKM. On this clone itself: Its antigen target is currently unknown. No base quality values were provided; no much bigger clone lies one nucleotide off.

Preparation of the library involved the immunoSEQ multiplex PCR assay. For the multiplex PCR, a mixture combining 60 forward primers for TCR Vbeta segments and 13 reverse primers for TCR Jbeta segments was used. A multiplex PCR assay on genomic DNA amplified the CDR3 region of rearranged TCR beta genes. The amplified TCR beta libraries were sequenced on the Illumina HiSeq System as 87-base-pair reads. In the source study's methods: A later analysis tallied 70 million to 100 million unique TCR beta chains across the 600 to 700 repertoires, and 10 million to 11 million of those chains were shared by two or more donors. To remove PCR and sequencing errors, raw reads were error-corrected and collapsed into unique sequences using a nearest-neighbor algorithm that merged closely related sequences. CDR3 sequences were aligned to IMGT reference sequences to assign V, D and J gene segments. For a sequence to be retained, a match of at least six nucleotides was required to both a V gene segment and a J gene segment. Rearrangements were called productive when the CDR3 lacked stop codons and stayed in frame with V and J; all others were non-productive. Following IMGT convention, CDR3 was defined as the stretch from the second conserved V-encoded cysteine up to the conserved J-encoded phenylalanine. In an earlier analysis of 587 of the donors, sequences lacking an unambiguous match to a single V gene segment were excluded. An earlier analysis of 500 to 600 of the donors classified V segments as functional when productive rearrangements were above 56.7% and as segregating when the standard deviation between donors was above 5%. To diagnose cytomegalovirus status from the catalog of TCR beta chain sequences, a statistical classification framework was built. A later analysis assigned V and J genes by comparing TCR nucleotide sequences with IMGT/GENE-DB human TR gene sequences. A later analysis assigned CDR3 sequences and most-parsimonious VDJ recombination scenarios with the TCRdist pipeline. A later analysis defined each TCR beta chain by its CDR3 amino acid sequence plus V-gene family, and excluded reads lacking a unique V-gene family. As a way to deal with suspected cross-contamination and a sequencing artifact, a later analysis dropped more than 500 nucleotide sequences that were highly shared and had low generation probability. A later analysis calculated a clonal expansion index for each public chain from normalized within-repertoire ranks of inferred template counts. A later analysis computed generation probabilities with a VDJ recombination model fitted to out-of-frame rearrangements, and checked the results against IGoR. In a later analysis, hypergeometric tests were used to score TCR-TCR, TCR-HLA and TCR-CMV co-occurrence, with a repertoire-size bias correction applied to TCR pairs. A later analysis estimated false discovery rates by permuting HLA or CMV assignments 20 times. In a later analysis, co-occurring TCRs were grouped with DBSCAN, and TCRdist sequence similarity was added when clustering was performed within HLA-allele-positive subsets. Repertoires with fewer than 30,000 or more than 120,000 public chains, plus five repertoires with anomalous nucleotide sharing, were excluded from co-occurrence clustering. TCRdb took over this immuneACCESS table, retaining in-frame rearrangements with V and J assigned. Such tables are incomplete; in checked studies, under half of the missing clones stem from an unresolved V gene, and the remainder is unexplained. D and trimming were read from the DNA, whereas the V and J calls and clone size are those reported in that table. The sample table holds about 170,000 clones, of which around 80% were seen once. The ten top clones hold 0.7% to 0.95% of the sample.

The cohort was made up of 650 to 700 healthy bone marrow donors. At the time of sampling, every cohort member was nominally healthy, though immune exposures that went unrecorded were likely present. The donor tested CMV seronegative and was one of the 352 seronegative cohort members. A peripheral blood sample was collected from each donor, and TCR beta sequencing was performed on peripheral blood mononuclear cells. Genomic DNA extraction from the blood cell samples was performed with the Qiagen DNeasy Blood Extraction Kit. The chain is assembled from TRBV28 and TRBJ2-2, and 8 junction bases match TRBD1. This TCR derives from a young woman in good health and CMV-seronegative. Sequenced: PBMCs. The DNA sequence is as follows: TGTGCCAGCAGATTAGACAGGGGAAGCGGGGAGCTGTTTTTT. It is translated as CASRLDRGSGELFF.